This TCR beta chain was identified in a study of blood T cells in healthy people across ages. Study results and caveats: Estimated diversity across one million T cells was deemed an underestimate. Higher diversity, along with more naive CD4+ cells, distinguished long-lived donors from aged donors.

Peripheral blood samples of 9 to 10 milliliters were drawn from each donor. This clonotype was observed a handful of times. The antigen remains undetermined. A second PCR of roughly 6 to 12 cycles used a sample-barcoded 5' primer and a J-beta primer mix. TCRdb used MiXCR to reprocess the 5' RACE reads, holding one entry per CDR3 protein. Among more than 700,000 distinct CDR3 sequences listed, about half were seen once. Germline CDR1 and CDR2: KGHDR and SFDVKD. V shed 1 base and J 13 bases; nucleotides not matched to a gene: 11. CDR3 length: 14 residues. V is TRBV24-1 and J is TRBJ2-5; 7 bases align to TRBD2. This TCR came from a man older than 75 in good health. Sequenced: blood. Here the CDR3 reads CATSDFGTGGILYF. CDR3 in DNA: TGTGCCACCAGTGATTTTGGGACGGGAGGAATACTGTACTTC.